These 5 T cell receptor beta chains came from one sample sequenced in a study of blood T cell repertoires in COVID-19. The table came from immunoSEQ multiplex PCR; TCRdb's copy has only in-frame clones and leaves some out. The data show about 150,000 clones, roughly 80% seen once. Sample: peripheral blood. Receptors were obtained from a woman between 65 and 79 years old with COVID-19, enrolled during active disease.

V usage is TRBV23-1 and J usage is TRBJ1-6, with D perhaps TRBD1 (5 bases). TRBV23-1 is an ORF for which the function is uncertain. V lost 4 bases, J lost 3 bases, and 16 bases lay in between. The length of the CDR3 is 17 residues. CDR3 DNA sequence: TGCGCCAGCAGTCTACTACAGGAGAGCTTCTATAATTCACCCCTCCACTTT. Translation: CASSLLQESFYNSPLHF.

This clone appeared a few times. V is TRBV4-1 and J is TRBJ2-5, with 8 bases lining up with TRBD2. The CDR3 has 16 amino acids. V lost 6 bases and J lost 5; bases outside the gene matches: 14. Germline V gene lookup returns CDR1 MGHRA and CDR2 YSYEKL. The CDR3 here is CASRPYPGGAEETQYF. CDR3 sequence (DNA): TGCGCCAGCAGACCTTACCCCGGGGGGGCCGAGGAGACCCAGTACTTC.

Concerning this clone itself: The junction departs from germline at one end; a sequencing error may be responsible. The chain has TRBV7-7 and TRBJ2-5; D uncertain. The CDR3 is made up of 13 amino acids. CDR1 and CDR2 from the germline V gene are SSHAT and FNYEAQ (reference sequence). The CDR3 loop reads CASSLGSQETQYF. The CDR3 nucleotides are TGTGCTAGCAGCTTAGGCAGTCAAGAGACCCAGTACTTC.

This CDR3 reads CASQGRTGDNEQFF. CDR3 sequence (DNA): TGCGCCAGCCAGGGGAGAACAGGGGACAATGAGCAGTTCTTC. V and J are TRBV5-1 and TRBJ2-1; TRBD1 agrees at 7 bases. The V segment lost 7 bases and the J segment 5 bases; nucleotides outside the gene matches: 9. Per germline, CDR1 SGHRS and CDR2 YFSETQ. The CDR3 runs to 14 residues.

The chain employs TRBV30 and TRBJ1-4, with D unclear. From germline, CDR1 is GTSNPN and CDR2 SVGIG (reference sequence). This CDR3 is built from 13 residues. Trimming removed 1 base from V and 6 bases from J, with 9 bases in between. The CDR3 spells CAWSESSHEKLFF. The CDR3 DNA is TGTGCCTGGAGTGAATCGAGTCATGAAAAACTGTTTTTT.